This TCR beta chain stems from a study of Ad26.COV2.S vaccination and SARS-CoV-2 variants. Whole-study results and caveats: Reported post-vaccination CD8+ and CD4+ T cell responses to spike showed substantial breadth. Participants in the vaccine arm had higher spike-specific TCR breadth; placebo recipients had lower. Placebo recipients and vaccine recipients were similar in non-spike TCR breadth.

The V end was cut by 6 bases, the J end by 2 bases, with 17 bases between. The CDR3 contains 16 residues. Looked up from germline, CDR1 is LNHDA and CDR2 is SQIVND (reference sequence). Details on this clone: Its specificity is unknown.

This table comes from immunoSEQ multiplex PCR, and its TCRdb copy is limited to in-frame clones, with some not included. The data contain 300,000 to 400,000 clones, roughly nine tenths of them seen just once; the ten biggest clones take up 3% to 5%. The sequence was collected from a human donor who had recovered from COVID-19. The sequencing used peripheral blood, collected after recovery from COVID-19. V usage is TRBV19 and J usage is TRBJ1-3, with D tentatively TRBD1 (6 bases). CDR3: CASSQGMSVPGNTIYF. As DNA, the CDR3 is TGTGCCAGTAGCCAGGGGATGTCGGTTCCTGGAAACACCATATATTTT. Variable domain in full (rest from reference TRBV19 and TRBJ1-3): DGGITQSPKYLFRKEGQNVTLSCEQNLNHDAMYWYRQDPGQGLRLIYYSQIVNDFQKGDIAEGYSVSREKKESFPLTVTSAQKNPTAFYLCASSQGMSVPGNTIYFGEGSWLTVV.